This T cell receptor (beta chain) stems from a study of quantifying T cell responses using KT2 cells. Overall study context: TCR alpha and beta constant-region primers primed reverse transcription of RNA.

The CDR3 is 15 residues long. The ends lost 5 bases at V and 4 bases at J; junction bases unmatched: 6. CDR1 is KGHDR, CDR2 SFDVKD, per germline. A range of KT2-to-PBMC ratios was made using fixed PBMC numbers. Only a few counts were recorded for this clonotype. A single-stranded UMI oligo with SP2 sequence was ligated to cDNA 3' ends. An equimolar mix of RC1.1 and RC1.2 primed the beta chain across TRBC1 and TRBC2. A single record per CDR3 protein comes from TCRdb applying MiXCR to the UMI-ligation and nested PCR reads. The profile shows tens of thousands of distinct CDR3 sequences, about 7.3% of them singletons.

This TCR was recovered from a human donor. The J gene is TRBJ2-3, the V gene TRBV24-1; 9 positions match TRBD1. Source material: PBMCs spiked with cells of the T cell clone KT2. The CDR3 reads CATSVGTGRSDTQYF. CDR3 in DNA: TGTGCCACCAGTGTTGGGACAGGGCGTTCAGATACGCAGTATTTT.